This TCR beta chain was identified in a study of T-cell memory formation after mild COVID-19. Study-level background: Largely donor-specific sequence clusters came from a couple of donors.

The CDR3 sequence is 14 residues long. Trimming pared 5 bases from V and 2 bases from J, leaving 12 bases between. CDR1 SEHNR and CDR2 FQNEAQ come from the germline V gene (reference sequence). General observations from the study: SARS-CoV-2 specificity was not confirmed for second-wave clones peaking on day 37. Clones that contracted clustered mainly in CM and EM if CD4+ and in EMRA if CD8+.

TCRdb processed the 5' RACE reads anew with MiXCR; each CDR3 protein has one entry. The data contain fewer than 200,000 distinct CDR3 sequences, roughly a fifth of them seen just once; the ten biggest clones take up approximately 22%. Regarding this clonotype: Its antigen is as yet unknown.

The V call is TRBV7-9, the J call TRBJ2-5, with D hard to call. The clonotype comes from an adult woman who had mild COVID-19 (a few samples of this study predate the infection). Cell type and time point are not known. The specimen was PBMCs or a T cell subset sorted from them (not recorded which). CDR3: CASSVSGDQETQYF. The CDR3 nucleotides are TGTGCCAGCAGCGTGTCCGGAGATCAAGAGACCCAGTACTTC.